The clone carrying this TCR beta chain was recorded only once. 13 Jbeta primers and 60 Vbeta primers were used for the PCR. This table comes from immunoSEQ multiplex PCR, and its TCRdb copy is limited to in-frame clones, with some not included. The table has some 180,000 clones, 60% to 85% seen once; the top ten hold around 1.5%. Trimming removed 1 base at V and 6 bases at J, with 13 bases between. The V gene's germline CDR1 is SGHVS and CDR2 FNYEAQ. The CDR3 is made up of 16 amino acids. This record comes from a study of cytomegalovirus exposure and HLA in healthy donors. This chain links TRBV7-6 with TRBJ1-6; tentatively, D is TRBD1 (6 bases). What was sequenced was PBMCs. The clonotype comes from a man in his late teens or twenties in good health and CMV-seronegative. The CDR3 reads CASSLEAGAPNSPLHF. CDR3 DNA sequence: TGTGCCAGCAGCTTAGAAGCAGGGGCTCCTAATTCACCCCTCCACTTT.